This TCR beta chain was recorded in a study of Graves' ophthalmopathy and Graves' hyperthyroidism. It was from about 10 ml of fresh peripheral blood that the PBMCs came. The study amplified TCR beta CDR3 regions using RNA transcripts. HTBI primers were employed in first-round RT-PCR, then a second-round multiplex PCR followed. TCRdb called the multiplex PCR reads again in MiXCR, with one record for every CDR3 protein. In the table there are 300,000 to 500,000 distinct CDR3 sequences, approximately 15% of which are singletons. The germline V gene has CDR1 LNHDA and CDR2 SQIVND (reference sequence). This CDR3 region has 16 residues. Trimming took 6 bases from V and 4 from J, leaving 21 bases between them. The table lists this clonotype with many counts.

This sequence originates from a woman younger than 35 with stable Graves' hyperthyroidism. The chain carries TRBV19 and TRBJ1-2, with a tentative D call TRBD1 (6 bases). Sequenced input: peripheral blood. The CDR3 loop is CASRPQGQVPSYGYTF. The CDR3 nucleotides are TGTGCCAGTAGACCCCAGGGGCAAGTACCCTCCTATGGCTACACCTTC.